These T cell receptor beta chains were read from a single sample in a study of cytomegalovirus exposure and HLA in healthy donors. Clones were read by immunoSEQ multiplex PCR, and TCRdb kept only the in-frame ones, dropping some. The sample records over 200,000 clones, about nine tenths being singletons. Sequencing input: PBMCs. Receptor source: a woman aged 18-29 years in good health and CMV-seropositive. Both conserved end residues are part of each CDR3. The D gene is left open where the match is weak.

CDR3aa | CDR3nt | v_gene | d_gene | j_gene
CASSDRDRAYEQYF | TGTGCCAGCAGCGACCGGGACAGGGCTTACGAGCAGTACTTC | TRBV13 | TRBD1 | TRBJ2-7
CASSLGSGRTQYF | TGTGCCAGCAGCTTAGGTAGCGGGAGAACCCAGTACTTC | TRBV13 | TRBD2 | TRBJ2-5
CASSFNTGGAETQYF | TGCGCCAGCAGCTTTAACACAGGGGGCGCGGAGACCCAGTACTTC | TRBV5-1 | TRBD1 | TRBJ2-5
CASSSQGRYGYTF | TGTGCCAGCAGTTCACAGGGACGTTATGGCTACACCTTC | TRBV27 | NA | TRBJ1-2
CASSLSVGGQTYEQYF | TGCGCCAGCAGCTTGTCCGTAGGTGGGCAGACCTACGAGCAGTACTTC | TRBV5-1 | NA | TRBJ2-7
CASSLPFSGGKVGEQFF | TGTGCCAGCAGCTTACCATTCTCGGGAGGGAAAGTGGGTGAGCAGTTCTTC | TRBV5-4 | TRBD2 | TRBJ2-1
CASSVGTGSNYGYTF | TGTGCCAGCAGCGTAGGGACAGGGAGCAACTATGGCTACACCTTC | TRBV9 | TRBD1 | TRBJ1-2
CASSSGTLNEKLFF | TGTGCCAGCAGTTCAGGGACTCTTAATGAAAAACTGTTTTTT | TRBV28 | NA | TRBJ1-4
CASSLGQGSITDTQYF | TGTGCCAGCAGTCTCGGACAGGGGTCGATAACAGATACGCAGTATTTT | TRBV27 | TRBD1 | TRBJ2-3
CASSPLQGALNTEAFF | TGTGCCAGCTCACCACTCCAGGGGGCTCTGAACACTGAAGCTTTCTTT | TRBV18 | TRBD1 | TRBJ1-1
CASRAQGGQPQHF | TGTGCCAGCAGGGCACAGGGTGGACAGCCCCAGCATTTT | TRBV6-5 | NA | TRBJ1-5
CASSLQGSGNTIYF | TGTGCCAGCAGCTTACAGGGGTCTGGAAACACCATATATTTT | TRBV7-9 | NA | TRBJ1-3
CASSQRDSPYEQYF | TGTGCCAGCAGCCAGAGGGACAGTCCCTACGAGCAGTACTTC | TRBV14 | TRBD1 | TRBJ2-7
CASSVDQGAGETQYF | TGTGCCAGCAGCGTAGATCAGGGGGCGGGAGAGACCCAGTACTTC | TRBV9 | TRBD1 | TRBJ2-5